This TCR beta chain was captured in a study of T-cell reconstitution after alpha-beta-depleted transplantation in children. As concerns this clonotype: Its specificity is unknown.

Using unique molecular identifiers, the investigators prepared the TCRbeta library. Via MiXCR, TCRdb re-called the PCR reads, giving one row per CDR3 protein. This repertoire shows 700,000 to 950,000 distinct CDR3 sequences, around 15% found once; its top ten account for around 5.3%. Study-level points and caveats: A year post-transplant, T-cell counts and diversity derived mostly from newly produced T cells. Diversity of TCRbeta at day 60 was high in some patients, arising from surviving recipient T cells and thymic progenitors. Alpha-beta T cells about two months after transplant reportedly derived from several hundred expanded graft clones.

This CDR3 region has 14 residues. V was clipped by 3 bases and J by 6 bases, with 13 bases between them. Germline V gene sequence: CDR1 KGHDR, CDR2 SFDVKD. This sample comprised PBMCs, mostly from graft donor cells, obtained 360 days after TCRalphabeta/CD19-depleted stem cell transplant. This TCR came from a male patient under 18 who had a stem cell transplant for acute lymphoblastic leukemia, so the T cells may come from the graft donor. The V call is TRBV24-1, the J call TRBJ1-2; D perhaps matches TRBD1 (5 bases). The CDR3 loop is CATSDATRVHGYTF. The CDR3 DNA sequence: TGTGCCACCAGTGATGCGACCAGGGTTCATGGCTACACCTTC.